Listed below are T cell receptor beta chains from one sample, sequenced in a study of blood T cell repertoires in COVID-19. TCRdb's table, derived via immunoSEQ multiplex PCR, lists solely in-frame clones and lacks some. The table lists fewer than 250,000 clones, 83% of them singletons, with about 8.9% in the top ten. Material: peripheral blood. These receptors were obtained from a woman aged 45-60 years with acute or convalescent COVID-19. CDR3s include the opening cysteine and the closing phenylalanine or tryptophan. A D gene is named only where the DNA matches it firmly. Clone size is given for some rows only: seen once, a few or many times, or a class if the clone is expanded.

j_call: TRBJ1-2; clone_size: -; d_call: -; v_call: TRBV2; cdr3_nt: TGTGCCAGCAGTTATTATGGCTACACCTTC; cdr3_aa: CASSYYGYTF
j_call: TRBJ2-3; clone_size: -; d_call: TRBD2; v_call: TRBV10-2; cdr3_nt: TGCGCCAGCAGGACCCCAGCGGGAGCCGATACGCAGTATTTT; cdr3_aa: CASRTPAGADTQYF
j_call: TRBJ2-7; clone_size: -; d_call: -; v_call: TRBV21-1; cdr3_nt: TGTGCCAGCAATTATCCCCGCTCCTACGAGCAGTACTTC; cdr3_aa: CASNYPRSYEQYF
j_call: TRBJ1-1; clone_size: -; d_call: TRBD1; v_call: TRBV6-6; cdr3_nt: TGTGCCAGCAGTTACGGGACAGCCGGGACTGAAGCTTTCTTT; cdr3_aa: CASSYGTAGTEAFF
j_call: TRBJ1-2; clone_size: once; d_call: -; v_call: TRBV9; cdr3_nt: TGTGCCAGCAGCGGCGAAGGGGCGTCTGGCTACACCTTC; cdr3_aa: CASSGEGASGYTF
j_call: TRBJ2-5; clone_size: -; d_call: -; v_call: TRBV27; cdr3_nt: TGTGCCAGCAGTCCCTGGGCAGGCCAGTCCCAAGAGACCCAGTACTTC; cdr3_aa: CASSPWAGQSQETQYF
j_call: TRBJ1-1; clone_size: -; d_call: TRBD1; v_call: TRBV5-1; cdr3_nt: TGCGCCAGCAGCTTGGCCCCTGTTGGACAGGGAAACACTGAAGCTTTCTTT; cdr3_aa: CASSLAPVGQGNTEAFF
j_call: TRBJ1-1; clone_size: -; d_call: -; v_call: TRBV29-1; cdr3_nt: TGCAGCGTTGAGAGCGGGATGGCTGAAGCTTTCTTT; cdr3_aa: CSVESGMAEAFF
j_call: TRBJ1-2; clone_size: -; d_call: -; v_call: TRBV29-1; cdr3_nt: TGCAGCGTTTACCGGGACACAGACTATGGCTACACCTTC; cdr3_aa: CSVYRDTDYGYTF
j_call: TRBJ1-4; clone_size: -; d_call: -; v_call: TRBV9; cdr3_nt: TGTGCCAGCAGCGGCCGGGACACTGGTAATGAAAAACTGTTTTTT; cdr3_aa: CASSGRDTGNEKLFF
j_call: TRBJ2-4; clone_size: -; d_call: TRBD2; v_call: TRBV7-2; cdr3_nt: TGTGCCAGCAGCCCACGATGGCGGGAGAGCCAAAACATTCAGTACTTC; cdr3_aa: CASSPRWRESQNIQYF
j_call: TRBJ2-3; clone_size: -; d_call: -; v_call: TRBV19; cdr3_nt: TGTGCCAGTAGTGCGTGTAATACCTGTACGCAGTATTTT; cdr3_aa: CASSACNTCTQYF
j_call: TRBJ1-6; clone_size: -; d_call: -; v_call: TRBV12-3/TRBV12-4; cdr3_nt: TGTGCCAGCAATTATCGGGGTTCACCCCTCCACTTT; cdr3_aa: CASNYRGSPLHF
j_call: TRBJ1-2; clone_size: -; d_call: TRBD1; v_call: TRBV5-1; cdr3_nt: TGCGCCAGCAGCTCTAGGACAGGAAAGGGGTATGGCTACACCTTC; cdr3_aa: CASSSRTGKGYGYTF
j_call: TRBJ2-7; clone_size: -; d_call: -; v_call: TRBV29-1; cdr3_nt: TGCAGCGTTGAATCGGGTCGGTACGAGCAGTACTTC; cdr3_aa: CSVESGRYEQYF
j_call: TRBJ2-1; clone_size: -; d_call: TRBD2; v_call: TRBV6-5; cdr3_nt: TGTGCCACCAGACCGACTAGCGGGGCAGAGCAGTTCTTC; cdr3_aa: CATRPTSGAEQFF
j_call: TRBJ2-3; clone_size: -; d_call: -; v_call: TRBV28; cdr3_nt: TGTGCCAGCAGTTTAGAGCAGGGAAACACAGATACGCAGTATTTT; cdr3_aa: CASSLEQGNTDTQYF
j_call: TRBJ2-3; clone_size: few; d_call: TRBD2; v_call: TRBV6-5; cdr3_nt: TGTGCCAGCAGTTACTCGCTAGCGGCCTCCACAGATACGCAGTATTTT; cdr3_aa: CASSYSLAASTDTQYF
j_call: TRBJ2-7; clone_size: -; d_call: TRBD1; v_call: TRBV5-4; cdr3_nt: TGTGCCAGCAGCACCGGGACAGGGGACGAGCAGTACTTC; cdr3_aa: CASSTGTGDEQYF
j_call: TRBJ2-5; clone_size: -; d_call: -; v_call: TRBV2; cdr3_nt: TGTGCCAGCAGTGAAGACGGGACACCCGAAGAGACCCAGTACTTC; cdr3_aa: CASSEDGTPEETQYF
j_call: TRBJ1-2; clone_size: once; d_call: TRBD1; v_call: TRBV4-2; cdr3_nt: TGTGCCAGCAGCCACGCGATTCCTAATACCGGGACAGGGGTGGTCTATGGCTACACCTTC; cdr3_aa: CASSHAIPNTGTGVVYGYTF
j_call: TRBJ2-1; clone_size: -; d_call: -; v_call: TRBV11-3; cdr3_nt: TGTGCCAGCAGCTTTAATGTACCCGGGGGCTCCTACAATGAGCAGTTCTTC; cdr3_aa: CASSFNVPGGSYNEQFF
j_call: TRBJ2-5; clone_size: -; d_call: -; v_call: TRBV2; cdr3_nt: TGTGCCAGCCTCGTCTTCAGGGGTGGGCAAGAGACCCAGTACTTC; cdr3_aa: CASLVFRGGQETQYF
j_call: TRBJ2-1; clone_size: -; d_call: -; v_call: TRBV5-1; cdr3_nt: TGCGCCAGCAGCTTGGCCCCAGGCAATGAGCAGTTCTTC; cdr3_aa: CASSLAPGNEQFF
j_call: TRBJ2-3; clone_size: -; d_call: TRBD2; v_call: TRBV5-6; cdr3_nt: TGTGCCAGCAGCCCCGGGACTAGCGCTTGGGCGCAGTATTTT; cdr3_aa: CASSPGTSAWAQYF
j_call: TRBJ2-1; clone_size: -; d_call: TRBD2; v_call: TRBV2; cdr3_nt: TGTGCCACCGGGACTAGCGGGAGATTTTATGAGCAGTTCTTC; cdr3_aa: CATGTSGRFYEQFF
j_call: TRBJ1-1; clone_size: few; d_call: -; v_call: TRBV9; cdr3_nt: TGTGCCAGCAGCGCGGACAGGAACACTGAAGCTTTCTTT; cdr3_aa: CASSADRNTEAFF
j_call: TRBJ1-6; clone_size: -; d_call: -; v_call: TRBV7-9; cdr3_nt: TGTGCCAGCAGCTTACCCCCCCGGTCACCCCTCCACTTT; cdr3_aa: CASSLPPRSPLHF
j_call: TRBJ1-4; clone_size: -; d_call: -; v_call: TRBV5-1; cdr3_nt: TGCGCCAGCAGCTTCGGTCGGGACTGGAATGAAAAACTGTTTTTT; cdr3_aa: CASSFGRDWNEKLFF
j_call: TRBJ2-5; clone_size: -; d_call: TRBD2; v_call: TRBV28; cdr3_nt: TGTGCCAGCAGGCCCACGGTCACTAGCGGGACGCGCGAGACCCAGTACTTC; cdr3_aa: CASRPTVTSGTRETQYF
j_call: TRBJ2-7; clone_size: -; d_call: -; v_call: TRBV19; cdr3_nt: TGTGCCAGTAGTATTGGGCAGGGAATCTACGAGCAGTACTTC; cdr3_aa: CASSIGQGIYEQYF
j_call: TRBJ1-2; clone_size: -; d_call: -; v_call: TRBV28; cdr3_nt: TGTGCCAGCAGTTCAGCGGGGAGCGAGTCAGGTCGTGCCGGGTATGGCTACACCTTC; cdr3_aa: CASSSAGSESGRAGYGYTF
j_call: TRBJ1-3; clone_size: -; d_call: -; v_call: TRBV6-5; cdr3_nt: TGTGCCAGCAGTTACTCGGCAGGGTCGTCTGGAAACACCATATATTTT; cdr3_aa: CASSYSAGSSGNTIYF
j_call: TRBJ2-3; clone_size: -; d_call: TRBD2; v_call: TRBV9; cdr3_nt: TGTGCCAGCAGCGCCGGGACTATACCTAGCACAGATACGCAGTATTTT; cdr3_aa: CASSAGTIPSTDTQYF